This T cell receptor (beta chain) was sequenced during a study of cytomegalovirus exposure and HLA in healthy donors (dated by TCRdb to 2017 to 2019). Regarding the complete study: An earlier analysis of a few hundred of the donors reported approximately 300 Gb of sequence data and 117 million unique TCR beta sequences obtained from about 170 million T cells. Every discovery cohort repertoire had been produced on one sequencing platform. In the later analysis, no new phenotypic data were used to find candidate immune exposures; instead, reliance was placed on TCR beta sequences and their occurrence across donors. A later analysis re-analyzed previously published TCR beta repertoires from approximately 670 donors and added high-resolution HLA genotyping to study TCR occurrence patterns. To decide whether each TCR beta V gene segment behaved as functional or pseudogenic, an earlier analysis of nearly 600 of the donors relied on high-throughput TCR beta sequencing. A later genetic analysis took genome-wide SNP genotypes for about 55% of the 666 donors and used that subset as a discovery cohort. The study used immunosequencing to profile the T cell repertoires of approximately 640 subjects and linked those repertoires to cytomegalovirus serostatus. Class I and class II HLA loci were covered by the typing at four-digit resolution. The number of typed donors differed by locus: 629-630 for A, B, C, DRB1 and DQB1; 522 for DQA1; over 600 for DPA1; and 400 to 480 for DPB1. Several DR-DQ haplotypes were treated as single units for association and clustering because of strong linkage in the cohort. About 300 gigabases of sequencing data and about 92 million unique TCR sequences made up an early release that covered under 750 HLA-typed donors. In addition to the first cohort of 666 subjects, a separate validation cohort of over 90 different subjects was used. The study combined high-throughput TCR immunosequencing, statistical association of individual TCRs with disease status, and machine learning to predict cytomegalovirus infection status. The study was designed to test whether signatures of past pathogen exposure could be identified by cataloging public T cell receptors. Donor age, sex, ethnicity and CMV serostatus were compiled together with the repertoire data. Among some 400 genotyped donors of the cohort, an average of about 240,000 unique TCR beta nucleotide sequences were sequenced per donor, roughly 20% of them non-productive. Among the roughly 390 genotyped donors, around 81% belonged to the genetic ancestry cluster associated with self-reported Caucasian donors.

The cohort comprised several hundred healthy bone marrow donors. All cohort members were sampled while nominally healthy, although unrecorded immune exposures were likely present. The donor tested CMV seronegative and was one of the 352 seronegative cohort members. Each donor provided a peripheral blood sample, and peripheral blood mononuclear cells were used for TCR beta sequencing. Genomic DNA extraction from the blood cell samples was performed with the Qiagen DNeasy Blood Extraction Kit. The research as a whole found: A later analysis found that most CMV-associated TCR beta chains appeared HLA-restricted, with HLA associations seemingly driven largely by CMV exposure. The presence/absence analyses assumed that sequencing depth was roughly uniform across donors, and that assumption may not be true. When HLA alleles, especially DR and DQ, strongly co-occurred, attributing TCR associations to individual alleles was difficult. While some public TCRs were present in many individuals, most TCR sequences turned up only very rarely across donors. V-gene and J-gene trimming of TCR beta chains was associated with a missense DCLRE1C variant in a later genetic analysis, and the association was replicated in an independent cohort. Some IMGT-functional V segments, including TRBV6-2 and TRBV6-3, could not be distinguished by the 87-base-pair reads and were therefore excluded. The study gave a list of 150 to 200 TCR beta chains associated with cytomegalovirus. In a later analysis, TCR association rates were found to vary across HLA loci, with the most associated TCRs seen for DRB1 alleles and the fewest for HLA-C alleles. Only TCR beta chains were sequenced in this cohort, and the absence of alpha or paired-chain data limited detectable features. Broadly in line with IMGT annotations, most TCR beta V segments showed up in productive rearrangements about 87% or about 30% of the time in an earlier analysis of a few hundred of the donors. Because counts were too low, about 18 rarely observed V segments, including chromosome 9 orphons, were left out of the earlier analysis of a few hundred of the donors. In a later analysis, HLA-associated TCR beta chains showed more clonal expansion and lower generation probabilities than non-associated chains that were equally common. It was suggested by the authors that the approach could potentially be generalized to other disease states and immunological phenotypes. A group of highly shared sequence variants was considered likely to be a technical artifact of the sequencing pipeline. A later analysis reported that several top co-occurrence clusters appeared linked to parvovirus B19, influenza, CMV and Epstein-Barr virus. Cytomegalovirus status was reported to be diagnosed by the classifier with high specificity and sensitivity in both the original and validation cohorts. Linkage disequilibrium might explain the correlated functional status among segregating V segments, but an unknown experimental factor could not be ruled out. A later genetic analysis reported fewer N-insertions in productive TCRs among donors in an Asian-associated ancestry cluster than the roughly 700-donor mean. In vitro tests confirmed that a few of the cytomegalovirus-associated TCR beta chains recognize cytomegalovirus antigens. A later analysis associated about 17,000 TCR beta sequences with specific HLA alleles at a false discovery rate of 0.05. For the cohort, immune exposure information was limited to CMV serostatus. A further reported finding was that TCR beta sequences accurately predicted the HLA-A and HLA-B alleles for most subjects in the first cohort. Because some donors lacked HLA typing at each locus, the association tests relied only on the typed subset.

CDR3 length: 12 amino acids, cysteine to phenylalanine. The CDR3 DNA has 36 bases and is translated from base 1. At the junction V is shortened by 9 bases and J by 0 bases, with 6 bases in between. Taken from the germline V gene, the CDR1 and CDR2 loops are MNHEY and SVGAGI. This clone was observed a few times. Its binding antigen is unknown. Per-base qualities were not stored, and no clone one base away is much larger. The library was generated by the immunoSEQ multiplex PCR assay. A mixture of 60 forward primers for TCR Vbeta segments and 13 reverse primers for TCR Jbeta segments was used in the multiplex PCR. The CDR3 region of rearranged TCR beta genes was amplified from genomic DNA by a multiplex PCR assay. Amplified TCR beta libraries were sequenced as 87-base-pair reads on the Illumina HiSeq System. As for the authors' bioinformatics: A later analysis tallied around 82 million unique TCR beta chains across the roughly 610 repertoires, and about 10 million of those chains were shared by two or more donors. Raw reads were error-corrected and collapsed into unique sequences with a nearest-neighbor algorithm that merged closely related sequences to remove PCR and sequencing errors. Alignment of CDR3 sequences to IMGT reference sequences was used to assign V, D and J gene segments. For a sequence to be retained, a match of at least six nucleotides to both a V gene segment and a J gene segment was required. Rearrangements were called productive when the CDR3 lacked stop codons and stayed in frame with V and J; all others were non-productive. Following IMGT convention, CDR3 was defined as the stretch from the second conserved V-encoded cysteine to the conserved J-encoded phenylalanine. The earlier analysis of about 610 of the donors excluded any sequence lacking an unambiguous match to a single V gene segment. In an earlier analysis of several hundred of the donors, a V segment was called functional when productive rearrangements were above 56.7%, and segregating when the standard deviation between donors exceeded 5%. To diagnose cytomegalovirus status from the catalog of TCR beta chain sequences, a statistical classification framework was built. In a later analysis, TCR nucleotide sequences were compared against IMGT/GENE-DB human TR gene sequences so that V and J genes could be assigned. A later analysis assigned CDR3 sequences and most-parsimonious VDJ recombination scenarios with the TCRdist pipeline. A later analysis defined each TCR beta chain by its CDR3 amino acid sequence plus V-gene family, and excluded reads lacking a unique V-gene family. A later analysis removed 550 to 700 highly shared, low-generation-probability nucleotide sequences to deal with suspected cross-contamination and a sequencing artifact. A later analysis calculated a clonal expansion index for each public chain from normalized within-repertoire ranks of inferred template counts. In a later analysis, generation probabilities were computed with a VDJ recombination model fitted to out-of-frame rearrangements, and the resulting probabilities were checked against IGoR. In a later analysis, TCR-TCR, TCR-HLA and TCR-CMV co-occurrence was scored with hypergeometric tests, and a repertoire-size bias correction was applied to TCR pairs. In a later analysis, false discovery rates were estimated by permuting HLA or CMV assignments 20 times. In a later analysis, co-occurring TCRs were grouped using DBSCAN, and TCRdist sequence similarity was added for clustering within HLA-allele-positive subsets. For co-occurrence clustering, repertoires with fewer than 30,000 or more than 120,000 public chains were excluded, along with five or six repertoires with anomalous nucleotide sharing. What TCRdb holds here is the immuneACCESS table cut down to in-frame rearrangements. Part of the clones is not present; checked against another copy, under half of the missing clones reflect an unresolved V gene, and the others are unexplained. V, J and clone size are taken as reported in that table, and D and trimming were inferred from the DNA itself. The sample yields 95,000 to 100,000 clones; approximately 85% were counted once. The ten biggest clones cover about 3.7% of the sample.

The source is a young man in good health and CMV-seronegative. The material sequenced was PBMCs. The chain links TRBV6-5 with TRBJ2-1; the D gene is possibly TRBD2, with 5 bases matching. The CDR3 loop reads CASGLSYNEQFF. The DNA reads as follows: TGTGCCAGTGGACTCTCCTACAATGAGCAGTTCTTC.